A single sample is the source of the 7 T cell receptor beta chains below, sequenced in a study of human T cells and chemical hapten exposure. In TCRdb, the 5' RACE reads were re-called with MiXCR into one record per CDR3 protein. The sample lists under 100,000 distinct CDR3 sequences; roughly 15% were seen once. Total RNA was isolated from whole blood that had not been fractionated. The receptor source for this set is a female donor in good health.

The sample holds many counts of this clonotype. The V and J genes are TRBV7-2 and TRBJ2-1, with D tentatively TRBD1 or TRBD2 (5 bases each). V lost 1 base and J lost 6, with 10 bases in between. There are 14 residues in the CDR3. Germline values: CDR1 SGHTA, CDR2 FQGNSA. This CDR3 reads CASSLDGAVNEQFF. CDR3 coding DNA: TGTGCCAGCAGCTTAGACGGGGCAGTCAATGAGCAGTTCTTC.

Only a few counts were recorded for this clonotype. The chain combines TRBV7-9 with TRBJ2-7, with D unclear. Germline loops: CDR1 SEHNR, CDR2 FQNEAQ (reference sequence). With 2 bases removed from V and 4 bases from J, the gap between germline ends came to 6 bases. The length of the CDR3 is 12 residues. The CDR3 here is CASSLSQYEQYF. The CDR3, as DNA: TGTGCCAGCAGCTTAAGTCAATACGAGCAGTACTTC.

The V and J genes are TRBV4-2 and TRBJ2-7; D gene uncertain. Per germline, CDR1 LGHNA and CDR2 YNFKEQ. The CDR3 extends over 14 amino acids. V gave up 3 bases and J gave up 1 base, with 10 bases separating them. CDR3 loop: CASSQTQLSYEQYF. The CDR3 bases are TGTGCCAGCAGCCAGACCCAGTTATCCTACGAGCAGTACTTC.

The chain is built from TRBV12-3 or TRBV12-4 and TRBJ2-7, with a weak D call TRBD1 (6 bases). Trimming took off 6 bases at V and 2 bases at J, with 14 bases between the two ends. The length of the CDR3 is 14 residues. In nucleotides, the CDR3 is TGTGCCAGCAGAACCGGGGCAGGGGCCTACGAGCAGTACTTC. Protein product: CASRTGAGAYEQYF.

As DNA, the CDR3 is TGTGCCAGCAGCTTAAACGGGTACACTGAAGCTTTCTTT. This encodes CASSLNGYTEAFF. This chain links TRBV7-2 with TRBJ1-1; no clear D. Germline V CDR1 and CDR2: SGHTA, FQGNSA. V lost 2 bases, J lost 3 bases, and 7 bases lay in between. The CDR3 consists of 13 residues.

This clonotype was seen a handful of times. The gene calls are TRBV2 and TRBJ1-3, with a tentative D call TRBD1 (5 bases). The length of the CDR3 is 14 residues. V lost 6 bases to trimming and J lost 0 bases, with 9 bases between them. CDR1 and CDR2 (germline): SNHLY, FYNNEI. CDR3 region: CASRAGHSGNTIYF. The CDR3 DNA sequence: TGTGCCAGCAGGGCAGGGCACTCTGGAAACACCATATATTTT.

The chain carries TRBV9 and TRBJ2-1, with D unclear. V gave up 1 base and J gave up 2 bases, with 1 base separating them. The CDR3 loop spans 12 amino acids. Looked up from germline, CDR1 is SGDLS and CDR2 is YYNGEE. CDR3 in DNA: TGTGCCAGCAGCGTACCCTACAATGAGCAGTTCTTC. This translates into CASSVPYNEQFF.